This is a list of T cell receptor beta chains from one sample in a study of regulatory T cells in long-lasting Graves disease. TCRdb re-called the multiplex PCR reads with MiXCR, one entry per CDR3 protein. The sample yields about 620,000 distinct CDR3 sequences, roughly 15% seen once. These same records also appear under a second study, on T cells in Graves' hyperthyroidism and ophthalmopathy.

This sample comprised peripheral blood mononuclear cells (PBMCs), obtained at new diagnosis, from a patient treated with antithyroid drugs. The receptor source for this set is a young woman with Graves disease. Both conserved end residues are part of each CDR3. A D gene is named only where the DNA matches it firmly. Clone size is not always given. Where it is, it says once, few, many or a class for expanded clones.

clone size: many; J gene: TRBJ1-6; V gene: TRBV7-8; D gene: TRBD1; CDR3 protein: CASSLRRQGGNSPLHF; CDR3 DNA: TGTGCCAGCAGCTTGCGTCGACAGGGTGGAAATTCACCCCTCCACTTT
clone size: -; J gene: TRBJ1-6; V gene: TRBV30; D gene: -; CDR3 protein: CALPQRDGGDSPLHF; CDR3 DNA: TGTGCCTTACCGCAGAGGGATGGCGGTGATTCACCCCTCCACTTT
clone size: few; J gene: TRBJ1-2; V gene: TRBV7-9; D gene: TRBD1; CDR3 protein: CASSLAGTGSGGYTF; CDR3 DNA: TGTGCCAGCAGCTTAGCCGGGACAGGGTCGGGTGGCTACACCTTC
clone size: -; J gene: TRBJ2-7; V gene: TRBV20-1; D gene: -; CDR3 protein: CSARRRDGTYEQYF; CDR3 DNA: TGCAGTGCTAGACGTCGGGACGGAACCTACGAGCAGTACTTC
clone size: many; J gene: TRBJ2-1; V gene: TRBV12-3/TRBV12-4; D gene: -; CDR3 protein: CASRKNGAANEQFF; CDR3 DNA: TGTGCCAGCAGAAAAAACGGGGCGGCCAATGAGCAGTTCTTC
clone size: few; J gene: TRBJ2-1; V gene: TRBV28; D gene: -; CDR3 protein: CASSTPPGGEQFF; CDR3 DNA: TGTGCCAGCAGTACCCCCCCCGGGGGTGAGCAGTTCTTC
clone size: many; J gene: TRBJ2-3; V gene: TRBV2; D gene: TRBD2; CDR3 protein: CASTRAGVLTDTQYF; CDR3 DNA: TGTGCCAGCACTCGGGCGGGAGTTCTAACAGATACGCAGTATTTT
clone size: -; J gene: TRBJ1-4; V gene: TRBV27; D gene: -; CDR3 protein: CASSDKTNEKLFF; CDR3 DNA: TGTGCCAGCAGTGACAAAACTAATGAAAAACTGTTTTTT
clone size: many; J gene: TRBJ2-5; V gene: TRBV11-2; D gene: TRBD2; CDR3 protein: CASSPERGETQYF; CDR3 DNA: TGTGCCAGCAGCCCCGAGCGGGGAGAGACCCAGTACTTC
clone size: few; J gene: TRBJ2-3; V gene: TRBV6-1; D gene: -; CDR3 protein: CASSEFMGVDTQYF; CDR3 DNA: TGTGCCAGCAGTGAATTTATGGGTGTAGATACGCAGTATTTT
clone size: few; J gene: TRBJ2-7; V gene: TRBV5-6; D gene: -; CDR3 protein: CASSSTGMGDEQYF; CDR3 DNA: TGTGCCAGCAGCAGCACCGGGATGGGCGACGAGCAGTACTTC
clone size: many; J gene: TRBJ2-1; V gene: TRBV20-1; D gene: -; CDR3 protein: CSALRASSYNEQFF; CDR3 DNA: TGCAGTGCTCTGCGGGCTAGCTCCTACAATGAGCAGTTCTTC
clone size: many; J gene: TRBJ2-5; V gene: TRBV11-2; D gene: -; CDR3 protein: CASSHQETQYF; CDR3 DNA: TGTGCCAGCAGCCACCAAGAGACCCAGTACTTC
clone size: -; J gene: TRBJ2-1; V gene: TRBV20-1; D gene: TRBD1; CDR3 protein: CSVGTGSYSPRQFF; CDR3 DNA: TGCAGTGTCGGGACAGGGAGCTATTCGCCCCGGCAGTTCTTC
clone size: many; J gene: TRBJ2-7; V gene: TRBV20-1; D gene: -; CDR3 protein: CSAAPYPGAYEQYF; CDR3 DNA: TGCAGTGCTGCCCCCTACCCAGGGGCCTACGAGCAGTACTTC
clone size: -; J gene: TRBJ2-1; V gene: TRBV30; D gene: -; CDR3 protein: CVWGHSRSYNEQFF; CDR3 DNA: TGTGTCTGGGGTCATTCGAGGTCCTACAATGAGCAGTTCTTC
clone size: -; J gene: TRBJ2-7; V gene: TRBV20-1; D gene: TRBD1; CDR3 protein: CSGEGTGSYEQYF; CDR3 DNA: TGCAGTGGAGAGGGGACAGGGTCCTACGAGCAGTACTTC
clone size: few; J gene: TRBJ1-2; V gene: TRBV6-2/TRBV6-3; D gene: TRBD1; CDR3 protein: CASSYSEGQGNGYTF; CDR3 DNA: TGTGCCAGCAGTTACTCAGAGGGACAGGGCAATGGCTACACCTTC
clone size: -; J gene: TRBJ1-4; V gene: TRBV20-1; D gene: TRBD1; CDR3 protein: CSAPKNRGSNEKLFF; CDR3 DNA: TGCAGTGCTCCTAAAAACAGGGGAAGTAATGAAAAACTGTTTTTT
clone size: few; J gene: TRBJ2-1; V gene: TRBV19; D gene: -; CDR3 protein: CASSIGGTPLFF; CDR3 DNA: TGTGCCAGTAGTATTGGCGGGACTCCCCTATTCTTC
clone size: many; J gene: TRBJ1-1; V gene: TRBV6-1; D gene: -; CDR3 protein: CASSGLLNTEAFF; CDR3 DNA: TGTGCCAGCAGTGGGCTTCTCAACACTGAAGCTTTCTTT
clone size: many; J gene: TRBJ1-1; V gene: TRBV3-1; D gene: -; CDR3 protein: CASSQQLGRFMNTEAFF; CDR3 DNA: TGTGCCAGCAGCCAGCAACTGGGACGGTTCATGAACACTGAAGCTTTCTTT
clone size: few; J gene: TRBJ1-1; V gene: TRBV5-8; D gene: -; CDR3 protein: CASSFGDLHTEAFF; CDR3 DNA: TGTGCCAGCAGCTTTGGGGATCTGCACACTGAAGCTTTCTTT
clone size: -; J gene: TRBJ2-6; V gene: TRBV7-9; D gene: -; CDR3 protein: CASSFGSGANVLTF; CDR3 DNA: TGTGCCAGCAGCTTCGGCTCTGGGGCCAACGTCCTGACTTTC
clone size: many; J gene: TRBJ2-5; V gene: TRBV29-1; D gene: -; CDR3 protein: CSVEPITGSRETQYF; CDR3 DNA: TGCAGCGTTGAACCTATCACGGGATCCAGGGAGACCCAGTACTTC
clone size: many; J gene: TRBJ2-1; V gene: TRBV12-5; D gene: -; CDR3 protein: CASGRTGQHNEQFF; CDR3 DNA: TGTGCTAGTGGCAGAACAGGACAGCACAATGAGCAGTTCTTC
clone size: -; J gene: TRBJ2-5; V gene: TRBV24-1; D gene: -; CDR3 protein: CATAGAGGTQYF; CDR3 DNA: TGTGCCACCGCAGGGGCTGGAGGGACCCAGTACTTC